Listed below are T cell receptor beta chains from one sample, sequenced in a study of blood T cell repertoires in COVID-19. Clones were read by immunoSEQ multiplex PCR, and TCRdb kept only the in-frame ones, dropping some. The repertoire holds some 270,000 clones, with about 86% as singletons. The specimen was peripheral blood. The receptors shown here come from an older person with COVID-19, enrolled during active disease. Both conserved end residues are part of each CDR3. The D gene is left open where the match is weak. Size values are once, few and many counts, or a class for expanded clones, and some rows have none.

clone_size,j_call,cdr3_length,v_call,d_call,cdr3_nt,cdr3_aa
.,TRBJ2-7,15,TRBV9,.,TGTGCCAGCAGCGTAGGCACTAGCTCGTCGAACGAGCAGTACTTC,CASSVGTSSSNEQYF
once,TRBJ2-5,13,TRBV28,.,TGTGCCAGCTGCGGCGGCGTGAGGGAGACCCAGTACTTC,CASCGGVRETQYF
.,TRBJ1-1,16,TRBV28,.,TGTGCCAGCAGTTTTCCAGGGCTCCCGATGAACACTGAAGCTTTCTTT,CASSFPGLPMNTEAFF
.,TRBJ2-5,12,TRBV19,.,TGTGCCAGTACGGAGGGAGGAGAGACCCAGTACTTC,CASTEGGETQYF
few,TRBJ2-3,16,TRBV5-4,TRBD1,TGTGCCAGCAGCAAAAACTTGGGACAGGGGGAAGATACGCAGTATTTT,CASSKNLGQGEDTQYF
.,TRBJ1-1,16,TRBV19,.,TGTGCCAGTAGTCCCCGCAGGGGCCTTATGAACACTGAAGCTTTCTTT,CASSPRRGLMNTEAFF
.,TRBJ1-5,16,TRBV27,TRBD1,TGTGCCAGCAGGAAGACACAGGGGGGCCCCAATCAGCCCCAGCATTTT,CASRKTQGGPNQPQHF
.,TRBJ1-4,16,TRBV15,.,TGTGCCACCAGCAGAGATTTCGCAGGGGCCGGCGAAAAACTGTTTTTT,CATSRDFAGAGEKLFF
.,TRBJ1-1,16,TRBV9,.,TGTGCCAGCAGCCACCACAGTGAGCGGATTAACACTGAAGCTTTCTTT,CASSHHSERINTEAFF
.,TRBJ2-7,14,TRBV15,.,TGTGCCACCAGCAGAGGGAAACAGGGCTACGAGCAGTACTTC,CATSRGKQGYEQYF
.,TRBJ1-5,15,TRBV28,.,TGTGCCAGCTCCCTCCTCCGGGGGGGTCGTCAGCCCCAGCATTTT,CASSLLRGGRQPQHF
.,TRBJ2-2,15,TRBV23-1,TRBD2,TGCGCCAGCATTAAACTAGCGGGACACACCGGGGAGCTGTTTTTT,CASIKLAGHTGELFF
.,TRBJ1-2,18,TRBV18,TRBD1,TGTGCCAGCTCACCGAACCCAAGTAGGACAGGGGCTTCTGGTGGCTACACCTTC,CASSPNPSRTGASGGYTF
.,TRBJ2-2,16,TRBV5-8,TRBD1,TGTGCCAGCAGCTTATCGGACAGGGGAGATACCGGGGAGCTGTTTTTT,CASSLSDRGDTGELFF
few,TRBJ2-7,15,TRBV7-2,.,TGTGCCAGCAGCTCAGGGACACCCTACAACTACGAGCAGTACTTC,CASSSGTPYNYEQYF
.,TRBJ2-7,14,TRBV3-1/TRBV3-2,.,TGTGCCAGCAGCCGAGACGGGACTTTCGGCGAGCAGTACTTC,CASSRDGTFGEQYF
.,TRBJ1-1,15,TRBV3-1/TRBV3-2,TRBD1,TGTGCCAGCAGCCAATCCCATACAGGGGCCACTGAAGCTTTCTTT,CASSQSHTGATEAFF
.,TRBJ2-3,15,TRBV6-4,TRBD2,TGTGCCAGCAGCCGACTAGCGGGGACGAAAGATACGCAGTATTTT,CASSRLAGTKDTQYF
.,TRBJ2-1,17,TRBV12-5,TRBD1,TGTGCTAGTGGCATAGGACAGGGGGCGTTAGTGGACAATGAGCAGTTCTTC,CASGIGQGALVDNEQFF
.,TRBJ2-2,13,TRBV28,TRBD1,TGTGCCAGCGACTCGACAGGGTCCGGGGAGCTGTTTTTT,CASDSTGSGELFF
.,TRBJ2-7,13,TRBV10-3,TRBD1,TGTGCCATCAGGGGACAGGGACCTCTTGAGCAGTACTTC,CAIRGQGPLEQYF
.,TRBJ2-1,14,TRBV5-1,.,TGCGCCAGCAGCTGGGGCCTAGACTACAATGAGCAGTTCTTC,CASSWGLDYNEQFF
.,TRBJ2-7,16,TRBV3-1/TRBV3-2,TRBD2,TGTGCCAGCAGCCAACATAGCGGGGGGCCGTCCTACGAGCAGTACTTC,CASSQHSGGPSYEQYF
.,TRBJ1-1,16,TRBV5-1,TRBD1,TGCGCCAGCAGCTTGGGGATGGGACAGATGAACACTGAAGCTTTCTTT,CASSLGMGQMNTEAFF
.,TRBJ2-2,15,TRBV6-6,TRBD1,TGTGCCAGCAGCCCGACAGGGTCAGGCGTCGGGGAGCTGTTTTTT,CASSPTGSGVGELFF
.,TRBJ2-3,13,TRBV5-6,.,TGTGCCAGCAGCTTGCTGGCGGGGAGTACGCAGTATTTT,CASSLLAGSTQYF
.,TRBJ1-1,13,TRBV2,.,TGTGCCAGCAGCCTACGAGTTACAGCTGAAGCTTTCTTT,CASSLRVTAEAFF
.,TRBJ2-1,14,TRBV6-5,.,TGTGCCAGCAGTTTAGCGCGGGCCTACAATGAGCAGTTCTTC,CASSLARAYNEQFF
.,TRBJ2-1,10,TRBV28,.,TGTGCCAGCAGTTCTCATGAGCAGTTCTTC,CASSSHEQFF
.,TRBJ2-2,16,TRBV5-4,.,TGTGCCAGCAGCGCCCGCGGTCCCGCGAACACCGGGGAGCTGTTTTTT,CASSARGPANTGELFF
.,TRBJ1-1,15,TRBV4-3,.,TGCGCCAGCAGCCACTTTGTTAGGCGGGACCCTGAAGCTTTCTTT,CASSHFVRRDPEAFF
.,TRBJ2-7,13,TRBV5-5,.,TGTGCCAGCAGCTTGGCGGGCCGGGGCGAGCAGTACTTC,CASSLAGRGEQYF
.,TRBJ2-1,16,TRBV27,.,TGTGCCAGCAGTTTATCTACAGGGAACCTCTACAATGAGCAGTTCTTC,CASSLSTGNLYNEQFF
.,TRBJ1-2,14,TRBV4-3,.,TGCGCCAGCAGCCTAACCAATCAGGGCGACGGCTACACCTTC,CASSLTNQGDGYTF
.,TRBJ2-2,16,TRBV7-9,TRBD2,TGTGCCAGCAGCTCCGCCGGGACTAGCGTGACCGGGGAGCTGTTTTTT,CASSSAGTSVTGELFF
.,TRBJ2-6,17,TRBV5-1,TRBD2,TGCGCCAGCAAACGACTAGCGGGGGGCTCTGGGGCCAACGTCCTGACTTTC,CASKRLAGGSGANVLTF
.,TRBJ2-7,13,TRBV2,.,TGTGCCAGCAGTGAAGAGTTGGACAGAAGGCAGTACTTC,CASSEELDRRQYF
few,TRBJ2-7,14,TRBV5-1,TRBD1,TGCGCCAGCAGCTTGGGGGACAGATCCTACGAGCAGTACTTC,CASSLGDRSYEQYF
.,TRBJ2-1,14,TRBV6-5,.,TGTGCCAGCAGTCCCCCGACAGGGAGGAATGAGCAGTTCTTC,CASSPPTGRNEQFF
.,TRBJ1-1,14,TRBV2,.,TGTGCCAGCAGTGAAGGCCCTAGGGGCACTGAAGCTTTCTTT,CASSEGPRGTEAFF
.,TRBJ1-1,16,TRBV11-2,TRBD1,TGTGCCAGCAGCCTAGGGGACAGGGGGTCATTGGCTGAAGCTTTCTTT,CASSLGDRGSLAEAFF
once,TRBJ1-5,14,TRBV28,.,TGTGCCAGCAGTTTACGGGTCACCGGGCAGCCCCAGCATTTT,CASSLRVTGQPQHF
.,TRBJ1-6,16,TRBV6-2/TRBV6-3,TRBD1,TGTGCCAGCAGTTACCCCGGGACAGGGCCCGGCTCACCCCTCCACTTT,CASSYPGTGPGSPLHF
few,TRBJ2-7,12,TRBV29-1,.,TGCAGCGTTGCGTTTATGGGGGGCGAGCAGTACTTC,CSVAFMGGEQYF
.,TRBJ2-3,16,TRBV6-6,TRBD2,TGTGCCAGCAGTTTAATCATGGGGGGGGGTACAGATACGCAGTATTTT,CASSLIMGGGTDTQYF
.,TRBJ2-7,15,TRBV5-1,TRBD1,TGCGCCAGCAGCTCCACCGGGACAGCAAGCTACGAGCAGTACTTC,CASSSTGTASYEQYF
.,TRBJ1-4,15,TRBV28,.,TGTGCCAGCATGAGACCGGGTCCCCTGGGTGAAAAACTGTTTTTT,CASMRPGPLGEKLFF
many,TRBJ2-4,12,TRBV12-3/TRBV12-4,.,TGTGCCAGCAGTGTGGGCCGGAACATTCAGTACTTC,CASSVGRNIQYF
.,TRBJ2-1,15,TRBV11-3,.,TGTGCCAGCAGCTTAGTCTCCGGGACTCACAATGAGCAGTTCTTC,CASSLVSGTHNEQFF
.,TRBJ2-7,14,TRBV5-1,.,TGCGCCAGCAGCTTTTCAGGGGATTCCTACGAGCAGTACTTC,CASSFSGDSYEQYF
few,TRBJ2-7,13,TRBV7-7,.,TGTGCCAGCAGCTCAGGGGAATGGGACGAGCAGTACTTC,CASSSGEWDEQYF
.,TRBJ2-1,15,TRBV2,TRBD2,TGTGCCAGCAGTTTATTGACTAGCGCTGGGGGTGAGCAGTTCTTC,CASSLLTSAGGEQFF
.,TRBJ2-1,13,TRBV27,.,TGTGCCAGCAGTTTATCGGACACCGGTTCCCTGTTCTTC,CASSLSDTGSLFF
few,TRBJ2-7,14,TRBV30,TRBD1,TGTGCCTGGACACGGACAGGGATCCCCTACGAGCAGTACTTC,CAWTRTGIPYEQYF
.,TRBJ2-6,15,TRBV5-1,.,TGCGCCAGCCCCCGGTCTGCTACTGGGGCCAACGTCCTGACTTTC,CASPRSATGANVLTF